The rows below give T cell receptor beta chains drawn from one sample of a study of post-analysis software for immune sequencing data. TCRdb recomputed calls from the PCR reads with MiXCR, one row per CDR3 protein. The sample consists of about 560,000 distinct CDR3 sequences, roughly 46% of them appearing once. Sequenced input: blood. The source of these receptors is a girl aged 10 to 17 with multiple sclerosis. Both conserved end residues are part of each CDR3. A D gene is named only where the DNA matches it firmly. Some rows have no size entry. The others give once, few or many, or a class for an expanded clone.

CDR3aa	CDR3nt	d_gene	abundance	j_gene	v_gene
CSVDPQTGEQYF	TGCAGCGTCGACCCCCAGACGGGCGAGCAGTACTTC	-	-	TRBJ2-7	TRBV29-1
CSVYKGYGYTF	TGCAGCGTTTATAAGGGATATGGCTACACCTTC	-	-	TRBJ1-2	TRBV29-1
CAISAGSGANVLTF	TGTGCCATCAGTGCAGGGTCTGGGGCCAACGTCCTGACTTTC	-	-	TRBJ2-6	TRBV10-3
CASSFGAEQYF	TGTGCCAGCAGTTTCGGGGCTGAGCAGTACTTC	-	few	TRBJ2-4	TRBV12-3/TRBV12-4
CASSLLTGGDGYTF	TGCGCCAGCAGCTTATTGACAGGGGGCGATGGCTACACCTTC	TRBD1	-	TRBJ1-2	TRBV5-1
CASSLALRAGEQYF	TGTGCCAGCAGTTTAGCGCTTCGGGCGGGGGAGCAGTACTTC	-	-	TRBJ2-7	TRBV12-3/TRBV12-4
CASRTSSLSADTQYF	TGTGCCAGCAGGACTAGCTCTCTGAGCGCAGATACGCAGTATTTT	TRBD2	-	TRBJ2-3	TRBV12-3/TRBV12-4
CASSFPGLGETQYF	TGTGCCAGCAGTTTTCCGGGCCTCGGGGAGACCCAGTACTTC	-	few	TRBJ2-5	TRBV12-3/TRBV12-4
CASSLQGSHNEKLFF	TGTGCCAGCAGCCTTCAGGGTTCACATAATGAAAAACTGTTTTTT	-	few	TRBJ1-4	TRBV7-2
CSARGGLAGIRQETQYF	TGCAGTGCTAGGGGGGGACTAGCGGGGATTAGGCAAGAGACCCAGTACTTC	TRBD2	-	TRBJ2-5	TRBV20-1
CASRPPTDTQYF	TGTGCCAGCAGGCCCCCTACAGATACGCAGTATTTT	-	few	TRBJ2-3	TRBV12-3/TRBV12-4
CASSLGQFYLGANVLTF	TGCGCCAGCAGCCTAGGACAGTTCTATTTGGGGGCCAACGTCCTGACTTTC	-	few	TRBJ2-6	TRBV5-1
CASSSRLAGVSETQYF	TGCGCCAGCAGCTCGCGACTAGCGGGAGTATCAGAGACCCAGTACTTC	TRBD2	-	TRBJ2-5	TRBV4-1
CASSLAHAGRGETQYF	TGTGCCAGCAGCTTAGCACACGCCGGTCGGGGAGAGACCCAGTACTTC	-	few	TRBJ2-5	TRBV7-6
CASSRGYQNTEAFF	TGTGCCAGCAGTCGGGGTTATCAGAACACTGAAGCTTTCTTT	-	-	TRBJ1-1	TRBV12-3/TRBV12-4
CASSFPGLVETRYF	TGTGCCAGCAGCTTCCCGGGACTCGTAGAGACCCGGTACTTC	-	-	TRBJ2-5	TRBV7-2
CASSQDGGVEQYF	TGCGCCAGCAGCCAAGATGGGGGGGTAGAGCAGTACTTC	TRBD2	few	TRBJ2-7	TRBV4-1
CSVERGISYEQYF	TGCAGCGTGGAAAGGGGGATAAGCTACGAGCAGTACTTC	-	-	TRBJ2-7	TRBV29-1
CASSQTPGAVSAEAFF	TGCGCCAGCAGCCAGACGCCGGGGGCTGTGTCCGCTGAAGCTTTCTTT	-	-	TRBJ1-1	TRBV5-1
CASSSGQSVQYF	TGTGCCAGCAGCTCGGGACAGTCTGTGCAGTACTTC	TRBD1	-	TRBJ2-7	TRBV7-3
CASSTTVNTEAFF	TGCGCCAGCAGTACGACGGTGAACACTGAAGCTTTCTTT	-	-	TRBJ1-1	TRBV5-1
CASSESRLRYNEQFF	TGTGCCAGCAGTGAATCGAGACTGAGGTACAATGAGCAGTTCTTC	-	-	TRBJ2-1	TRBV6-1
CASGRLGVAGGTHQETQYF	TGTGCCAGCGGCCGACTAGGAGTAGCGGGGGGTACCCACCAAGAGACCCAGTACTTC	TRBD2	few	TRBJ2-5	TRBV7-2
CASGDGTDTQYF	TGCGCCAGCGGTGACGGCACAGATACGCAGTATTTT	-	-	TRBJ2-3	TRBV5-1
CASSQDLGQFF	TGCGCCAGCAGCCAAGATCTAGGGCAGTTCTTC	-	-	TRBJ2-1	TRBV4-1
CSARDQFATDTQYF	TGCAGTGCTAGAGATCAATTCGCCACAGATACGCAGTATTTT	-	few	TRBJ2-3	TRBV20-1
CASSTLGFGSYNEQFF	TGTGCCAGCAGTACCCTGGGATTTGGCTCCTACAATGAGCAGTTCTTC	-	once	TRBJ2-1	TRBV27
CASSPYATSGGTSSYNEQFF	TGCGCCAGCAGCCCCTATGCGACTAGCGGGGGGACCAGCTCCTACAATGAGCAGTTCTTC	TRBD2	-	TRBJ2-1	TRBV5-1
CASSFRSGTPTGELFF	TGTGCCAGCAGTTTTCGTAGCGGGACTCCCACCGGGGAGCTGTTTTTT	TRBD2	-	TRBJ2-2	TRBV12-3/TRBV12-4
CSALLWTSSPYNEQFF	TGCAGTGCCTTACTTTGGACCTCATCACCATACAATGAGCAGTTCTTC	-	few	TRBJ2-1	TRBV20-1
CSISGPTNYGYTF	TGCAGCATTTCAGGGCCTACTAACTATGGCTACACCTTC	-	-	TRBJ1-2	TRBV29-1
CSARLQGKGGYTF	TGCAGTGCGCGGCTCCAGGGAAAGGGGGGCTACACCTTC	-	few	TRBJ1-2	TRBV20-1
CASSLSGGLNEQFF	TGTGCCAGCAGCTTGTCAGGGGGTCTTAATGAGCAGTTCTTC	TRBD1	-	TRBJ2-1	TRBV5-5
CASSYSSRGYGYTF	TGTGCCAGCAGTTACTCTTCCAGAGGCTATGGCTACACCTTC	-	-	TRBJ1-2	TRBV6-5
CSARRQGGYTF	TGCAGTGCGCGGCGTCAAGGGGGCTACACCTTC	-	-	TRBJ1-2	TRBV20-1
CASTRGSSSGEETQYF	TGTGCCAGCACACGAGGGTCTTCCTCGGGGGAAGAGACCCAGTACTTC	-	-	TRBJ2-5	TRBV6-5
CASSRRTGHSPLHF	TGTGCCAGCAGCCGGCGGACAGGGCATTCACCCCTCCACTTT	TRBD1	-	TRBJ1-6	TRBV5-6
CASSAQGAQNIQYF	TGTGCCAGCAGCGCACAGGGGGCACAAAACATTCAGTACTTC	TRBD1	-	TRBJ2-4	TRBV5-1
CASSSSCEQYF	TGCGCCAGCAGCTCGTCCTGCGAGCAGTACTTC	-	-	TRBJ2-7	TRBV5-1
CASSLAAGGFEQYF	TGCGCCAGCAGCTTGGCCGCGGGGGGCTTTGAGCAGTACTTC	TRBD2	-	TRBJ2-7	TRBV5-1
CSARAGTGGGTEAFF	TGCAGTGCTAGAGCTGGGACAGGCGGGGGGACTGAAGCTTTCTTT	TRBD1	few	TRBJ1-1	TRBV20-1
CASSLEGVKVDEQYF	TGTGCCAGCAGCTTAGAGGGGGTAAAGGTGGACGAGCAGTACTTC	-	-	TRBJ2-7	TRBV13